This T cell receptor (beta chain) was identified during a study of cytomegalovirus exposure and HLA in healthy donors. This clone came up a few times. As yet, its antigen is unknown. Study-wide findings and caveats: In a later analysis, at a false discovery rate of 0.05, 15,000 to 20,000 TCR beta sequences matched HLA alleles.

Amplification used 60 Vbeta primers and 13 Jbeta primers. Profiling relied on immunoSEQ multiplex PCR, and the TCRdb table lists in-frame clones only, not all of them. The sample carries about 130,000 clones, approximately 74% recorded once. V was pared by 4 bases and J by 2 bases, with 15 bases between. Germline CDR1 reads SGDLS; CDR2 reads YYNGEE. The CDR3 has 15 residues. The source is a man between 35 and 55 years old in good health and CMV-seropositive. What was sequenced was PBMCs. This chain uses TRBV9 with TRBJ1-1; D is unresolved. DNA of the CDR3: TGTGCCAGCAGCCCAATTGGAGGGCCCAACACTGAAGCTTTCTTT. Protein sequence: CASSPIGGPNTEAFF.